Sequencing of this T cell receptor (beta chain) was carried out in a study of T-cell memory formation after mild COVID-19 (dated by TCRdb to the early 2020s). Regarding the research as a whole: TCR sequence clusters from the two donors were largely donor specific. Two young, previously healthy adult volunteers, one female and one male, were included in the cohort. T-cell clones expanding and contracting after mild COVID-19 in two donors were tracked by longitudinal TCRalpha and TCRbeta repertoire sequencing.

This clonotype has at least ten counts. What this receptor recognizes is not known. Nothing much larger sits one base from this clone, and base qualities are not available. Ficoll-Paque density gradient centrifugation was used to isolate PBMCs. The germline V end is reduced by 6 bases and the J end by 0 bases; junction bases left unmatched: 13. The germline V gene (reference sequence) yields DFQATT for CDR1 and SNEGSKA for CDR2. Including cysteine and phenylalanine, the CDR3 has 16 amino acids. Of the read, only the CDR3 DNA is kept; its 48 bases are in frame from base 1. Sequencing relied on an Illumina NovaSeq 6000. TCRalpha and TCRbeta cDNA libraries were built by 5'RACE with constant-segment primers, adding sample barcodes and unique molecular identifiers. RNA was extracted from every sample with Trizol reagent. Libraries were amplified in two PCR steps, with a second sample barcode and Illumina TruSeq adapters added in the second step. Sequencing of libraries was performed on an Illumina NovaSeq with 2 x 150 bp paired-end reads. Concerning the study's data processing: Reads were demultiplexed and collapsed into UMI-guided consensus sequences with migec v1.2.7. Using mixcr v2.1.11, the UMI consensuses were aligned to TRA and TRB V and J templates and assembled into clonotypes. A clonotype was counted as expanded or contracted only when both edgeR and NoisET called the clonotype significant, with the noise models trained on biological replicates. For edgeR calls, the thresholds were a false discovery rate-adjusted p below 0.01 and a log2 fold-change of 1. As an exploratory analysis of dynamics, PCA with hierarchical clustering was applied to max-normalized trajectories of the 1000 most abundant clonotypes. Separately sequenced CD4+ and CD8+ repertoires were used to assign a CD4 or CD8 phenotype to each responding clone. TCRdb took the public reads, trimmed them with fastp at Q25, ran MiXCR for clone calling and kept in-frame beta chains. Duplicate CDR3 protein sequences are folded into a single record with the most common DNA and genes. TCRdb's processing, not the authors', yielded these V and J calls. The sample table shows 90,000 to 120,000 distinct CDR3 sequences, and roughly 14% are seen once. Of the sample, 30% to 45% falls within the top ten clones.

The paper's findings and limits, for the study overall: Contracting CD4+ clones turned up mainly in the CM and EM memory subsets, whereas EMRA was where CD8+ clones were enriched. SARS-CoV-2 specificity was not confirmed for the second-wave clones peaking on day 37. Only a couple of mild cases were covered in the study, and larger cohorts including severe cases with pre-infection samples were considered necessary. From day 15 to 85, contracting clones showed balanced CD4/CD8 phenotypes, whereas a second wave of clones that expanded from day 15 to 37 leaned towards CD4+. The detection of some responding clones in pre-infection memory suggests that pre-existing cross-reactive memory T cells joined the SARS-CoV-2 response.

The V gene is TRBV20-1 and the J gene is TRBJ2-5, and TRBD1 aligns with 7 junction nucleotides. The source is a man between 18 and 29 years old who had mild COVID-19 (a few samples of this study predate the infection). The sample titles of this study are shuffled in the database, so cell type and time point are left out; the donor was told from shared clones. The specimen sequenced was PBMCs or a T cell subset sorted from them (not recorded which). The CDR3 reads CSAPRWDREYQETQYF. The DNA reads TGCAGTGCCCCGCGCTGGGACAGAGAATACCAAGAGACCCAGTACTTC.